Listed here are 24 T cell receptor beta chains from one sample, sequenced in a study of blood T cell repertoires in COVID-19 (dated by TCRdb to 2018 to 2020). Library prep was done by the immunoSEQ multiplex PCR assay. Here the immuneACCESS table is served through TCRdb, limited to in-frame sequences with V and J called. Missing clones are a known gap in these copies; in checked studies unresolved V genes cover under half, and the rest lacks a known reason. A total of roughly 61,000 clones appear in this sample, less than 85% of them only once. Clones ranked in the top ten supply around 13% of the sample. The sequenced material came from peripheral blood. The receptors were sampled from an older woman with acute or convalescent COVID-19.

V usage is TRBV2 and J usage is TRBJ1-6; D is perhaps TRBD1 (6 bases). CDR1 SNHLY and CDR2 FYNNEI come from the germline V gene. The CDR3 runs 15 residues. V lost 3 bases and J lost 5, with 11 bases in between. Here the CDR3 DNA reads TGTGCCAGCAGTGAGGGGGCGCCAAATAATTCACCCCTCCACTTT. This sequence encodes CASSEGAPNNSPLHF.

Written as DNA, the CDR3 is TGTGCCACCAGCCGGGGGACTGGGGCCAACGTCCTGACTTTC. It translates to CATSRGTGANVLTF. The chain couples TRBV24-1 to TRBJ2-6, with D possibly TRBD2 on 6 matching bases. The CDR3 is 14 amino acids. The germline V gene has CDR1 KGHDR and CDR2 SFDVKD. Trimming shortened V by 7 bases and J by 2 bases, and 8 bases separated the two germline ends.

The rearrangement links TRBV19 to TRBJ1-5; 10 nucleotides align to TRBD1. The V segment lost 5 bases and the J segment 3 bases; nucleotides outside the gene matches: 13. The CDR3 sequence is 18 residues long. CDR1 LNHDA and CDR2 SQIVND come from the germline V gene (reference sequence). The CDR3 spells CASSHPGTGDWDNQPQHF. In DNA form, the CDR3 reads TGTGCCAGTAGTCACCCCGGGACAGGGGATTGGGACAATCAGCCCCAGCATTTT.

The CDR3: CASSLASGSNEQYF. Here the CDR3 DNA reads TGTGCCAGCAGCTTAGCCTCGGGGTCGAACGAGCAGTACTTC. The V and J genes are TRBV7-8 and TRBJ2-7; possible D gene TRBD2, 5 bases. V lost 0 bases and J 5 bases, leaving 11 bases between the germline ends. Looked up from germline, CDR1 is SGHVS and CDR2 is FQNEAQ. The CDR3 runs to 14 residues.

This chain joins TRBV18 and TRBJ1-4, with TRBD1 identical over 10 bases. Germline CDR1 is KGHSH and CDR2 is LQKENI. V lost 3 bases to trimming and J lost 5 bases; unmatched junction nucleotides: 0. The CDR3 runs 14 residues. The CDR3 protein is CASSPGQGNEKLFF. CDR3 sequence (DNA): TGTGCCAGCTCACCGGGACAGGGGAATGAAAAACTGTTTTTT. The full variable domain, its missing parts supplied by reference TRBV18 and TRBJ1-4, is NAGVMQNPRHLVRRRGQEARLRCSPMKGHSHVYWYRQLPEEGLKFMVYLQKENIIDESGMPKERFSAEFPKEGPSILRIQQVVRGDSAAYFCASSPGQGNEKLFFGSGTQLSVL.

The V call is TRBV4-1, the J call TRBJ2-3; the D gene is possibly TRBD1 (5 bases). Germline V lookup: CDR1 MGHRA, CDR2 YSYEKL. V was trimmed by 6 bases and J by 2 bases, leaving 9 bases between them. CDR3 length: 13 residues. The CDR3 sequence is CASSPGYTDTQYF. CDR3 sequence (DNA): TGCGCCAGCAGTCCAGGGTACACAGATACGCAGTATTTT.

The CDR3 nucleotides are TGTGCCTGGAGGAGGACTATGGAAACTGAAGCTTTCTTT. Translating gives CAWRRTMETEAFF. The chain recombines TRBV30 with TRBJ1-1; D gene ambiguous. V lost 3 bases and J lost 5, with 13 bases in between. The length of the CDR3 is 13 residues. The germline V gene has CDR1 GTSNPN and CDR2 SVGIG (reference sequence). The full variable domain, in which reference TRBV30 and TRBJ1-1 provide the parts outside the CDR3, is SQTIHQWPATLVQPVGSPLSLECTVEGTSNPNLYWYRQAAGRGLQLLFYSVGIGQISSEVPQNLSASRPQDRQFILSSKKLLLSDSGFYLCAWRRTMETEAFFGQGTRLTVV.

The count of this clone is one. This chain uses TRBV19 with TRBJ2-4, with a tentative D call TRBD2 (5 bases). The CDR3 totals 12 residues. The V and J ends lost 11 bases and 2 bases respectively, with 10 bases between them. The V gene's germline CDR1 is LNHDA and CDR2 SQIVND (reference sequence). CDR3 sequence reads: CASGVPKNIQYF. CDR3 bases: TGTGCCTCCGGGGTCCCCAAAAACATTCAGTACTTC.

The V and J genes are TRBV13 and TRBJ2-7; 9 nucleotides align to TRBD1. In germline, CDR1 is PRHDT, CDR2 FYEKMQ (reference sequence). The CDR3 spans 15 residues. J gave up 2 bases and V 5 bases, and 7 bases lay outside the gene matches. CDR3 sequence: CASSDGQGHTYEQYF. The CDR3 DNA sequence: TGTGCCAGCAGCGATGGACAGGGGCACACCTACGAGCAGTACTTC.

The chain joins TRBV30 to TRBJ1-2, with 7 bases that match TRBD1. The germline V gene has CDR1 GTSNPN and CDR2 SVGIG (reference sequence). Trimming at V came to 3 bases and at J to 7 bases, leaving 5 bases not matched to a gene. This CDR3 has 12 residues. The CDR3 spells CAWRRTGVGYTF. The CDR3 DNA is TGTGCCTGGAGGAGAACAGGGGTTGGCTACACCTTC.

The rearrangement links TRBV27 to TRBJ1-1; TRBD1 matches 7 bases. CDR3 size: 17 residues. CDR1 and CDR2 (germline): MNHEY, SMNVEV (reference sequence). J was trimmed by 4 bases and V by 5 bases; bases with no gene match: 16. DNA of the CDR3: TGTGCCAGCAGTAGAACGAGACAGGGAGGCTTGGGCACTGAAGCTTTCTTT. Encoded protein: CASSRTRQGGLGTEAFF.

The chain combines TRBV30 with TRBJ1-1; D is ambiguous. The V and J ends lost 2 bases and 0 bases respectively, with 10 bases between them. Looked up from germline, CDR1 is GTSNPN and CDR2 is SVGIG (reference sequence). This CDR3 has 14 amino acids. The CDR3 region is CAWSKGGLNTEAFF. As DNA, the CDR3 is TGTGCCTGGAGTAAGGGAGGGCTGAACACTGAAGCTTTCTTT.

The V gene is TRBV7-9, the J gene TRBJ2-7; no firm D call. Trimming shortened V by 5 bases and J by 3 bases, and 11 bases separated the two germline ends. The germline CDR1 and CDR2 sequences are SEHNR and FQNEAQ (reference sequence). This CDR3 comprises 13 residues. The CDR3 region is CASSLITSYEQYF. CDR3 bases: TGTGCCAGCAGCCTTATTACCAGCTACGAGCAGTACTTC.

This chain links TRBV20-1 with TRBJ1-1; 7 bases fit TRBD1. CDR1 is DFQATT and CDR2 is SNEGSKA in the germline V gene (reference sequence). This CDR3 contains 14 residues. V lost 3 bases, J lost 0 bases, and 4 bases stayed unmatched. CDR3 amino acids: CSASRGTVNTEAFF. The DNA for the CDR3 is TGCAGTGCTAGTAGGGGGACAGTGAACACTGAAGCTTTCTTT.

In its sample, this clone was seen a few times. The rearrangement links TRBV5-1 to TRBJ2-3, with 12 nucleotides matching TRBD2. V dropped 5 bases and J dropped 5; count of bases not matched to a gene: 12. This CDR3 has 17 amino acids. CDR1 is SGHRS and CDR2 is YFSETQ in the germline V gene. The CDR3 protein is CASRQNIRLAGEDTQYF. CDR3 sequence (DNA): TGCGCCAGCAGACAAAATATCCGACTAGCGGGAGAAGATACGCAGTATTTT.

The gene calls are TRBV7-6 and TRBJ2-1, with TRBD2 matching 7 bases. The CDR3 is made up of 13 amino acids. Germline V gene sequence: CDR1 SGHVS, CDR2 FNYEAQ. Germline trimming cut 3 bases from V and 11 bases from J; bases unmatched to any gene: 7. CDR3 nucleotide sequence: TGTGCCAGCAGCTTGGGGGGGGGACGTAAGCAGTTCTTC. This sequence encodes CASSLGGGRKQFF. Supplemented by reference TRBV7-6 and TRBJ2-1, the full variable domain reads GAGVSQSPRYKVTKRGQDVALRCDPISGHVSLYWYRQALGQGPEFLTYFNYEAQQDKSGLPNDRFSAERPEGSISTLTIQRTEQRDSAMYRCASSLGGGRKQFFGPGTRLTVL.

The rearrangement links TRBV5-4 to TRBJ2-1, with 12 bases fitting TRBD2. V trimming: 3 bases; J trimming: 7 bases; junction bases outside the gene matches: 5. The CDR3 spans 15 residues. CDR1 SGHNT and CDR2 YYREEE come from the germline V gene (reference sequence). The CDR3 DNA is TGTGCCAGCAGCTCTAGCGGGGGGGCCAGAAATGAGCAGTTCTTC. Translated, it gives CASSSSGGARNEQFF.

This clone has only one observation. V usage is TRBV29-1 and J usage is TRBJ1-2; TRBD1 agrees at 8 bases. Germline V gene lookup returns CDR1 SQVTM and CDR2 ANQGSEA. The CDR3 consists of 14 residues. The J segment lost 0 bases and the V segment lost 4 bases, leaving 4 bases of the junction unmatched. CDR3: CSVVGQAANYGYTF. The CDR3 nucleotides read TGCAGCGTTGTGGGACAGGCCGCTAACTATGGCTACACCTTC.

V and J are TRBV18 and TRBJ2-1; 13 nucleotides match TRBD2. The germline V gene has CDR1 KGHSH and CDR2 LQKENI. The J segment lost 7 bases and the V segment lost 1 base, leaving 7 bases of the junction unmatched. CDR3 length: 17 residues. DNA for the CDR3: TGTGCCAGCTCACCACGGACTAGCGGGGGCGTTGTGAATGAGCAGTTCTTC. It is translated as CASSPRTSGGVVNEQFF.

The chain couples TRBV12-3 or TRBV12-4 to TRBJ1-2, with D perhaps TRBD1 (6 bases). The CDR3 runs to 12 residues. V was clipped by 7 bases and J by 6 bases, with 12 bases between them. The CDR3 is CASTVRQDGYTF. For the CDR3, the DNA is TGTGCCAGCACCGTTAGACAGGATGGCTACACCTTC.

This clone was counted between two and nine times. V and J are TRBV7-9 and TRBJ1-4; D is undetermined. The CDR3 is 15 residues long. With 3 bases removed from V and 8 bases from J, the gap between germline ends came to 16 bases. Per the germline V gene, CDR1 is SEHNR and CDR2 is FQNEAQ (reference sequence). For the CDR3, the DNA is TGTGCCAGCAGCTTTACGGAACCGTGGAGGGAAAAACTGTTTTTT. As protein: CASSFTEPWREKLFF. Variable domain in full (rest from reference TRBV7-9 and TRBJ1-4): DTGVSQNPRHKITKRGQNVTFRCDPISEHNRLYWYRQTLGQGPEFLTYFQNEAQLEKSRLLSDRFSAERPKGSFSTLEIQRTEQGDSAMYLCASSFTEPWREKLFFGSGTQLSVL.

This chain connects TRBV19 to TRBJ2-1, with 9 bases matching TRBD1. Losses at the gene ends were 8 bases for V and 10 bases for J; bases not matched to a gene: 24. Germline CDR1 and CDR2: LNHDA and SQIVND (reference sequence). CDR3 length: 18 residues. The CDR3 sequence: CASRLSIGRQGGVGEQFF. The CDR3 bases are TGTGCCAGTCGTCTAAGTATCGGGAGACAGGGGGGTGTCGGGGAGCAGTTCTTC.

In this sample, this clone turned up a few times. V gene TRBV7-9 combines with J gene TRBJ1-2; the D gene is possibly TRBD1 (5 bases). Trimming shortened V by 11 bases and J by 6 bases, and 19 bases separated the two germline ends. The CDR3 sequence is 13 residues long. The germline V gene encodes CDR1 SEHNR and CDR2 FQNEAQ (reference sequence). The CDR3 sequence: CAGRKTQGNGYTF. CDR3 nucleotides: TGTGCCGGACGCAAGACCCAGGGCAATGGCTACACCTTC.

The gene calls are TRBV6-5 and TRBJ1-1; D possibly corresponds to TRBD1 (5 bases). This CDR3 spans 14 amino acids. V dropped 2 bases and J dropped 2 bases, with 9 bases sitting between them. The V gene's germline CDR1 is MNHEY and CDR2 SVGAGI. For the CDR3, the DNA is TGTGCCAGCAGTTACGGTGGGGCCAACACTGAAGCTTTCTTT. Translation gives CASSYGGANTEAFF.